Presented here are 23 T cell receptor beta chains from one specimen sequenced in a study of OX40 agonist ivuxolimab in advanced cancers. Measured with immunoSEQ multiplex PCR; TCRdb has only the in-frame clones, and not every one. The sample contains some 70,000 clones, roughly 88% of which appear only once. The sample here was CD4+ or CD8+ T cells sorted from blood, taken in a trial of the OX40 agonist ivuxolimab. All receptors come from an adult with an advanced solid tumor such as melanoma, head and neck, liver or kidney cancer.

The gene calls are TRBV5-1 and TRBJ2-2, with a tentative D call TRBD2 (6 bases). This CDR3 contains 13 residues. The V end lost 4 bases, the J end lost 4 bases, and 8 bases lay between the germline ends. Germline assignment: CDR1 SGHRS and CDR2 YFSETQ. The CDR3 nucleotides read TGCGCCAGCAGCCGGACTATCACCGGGGAGCTGTTTTTT. Encoded protein: CASSRTITGELFF.

The V and J genes are TRBV7-3 and TRBJ2-1; 8 positions agree with TRBD2. The V and J ends lost 2 bases and 9 bases, in that order; junction bases with no gene match: 9. CDR3 length: 15 residues. Germline values: CDR1 SGHTA, CDR2 FQGTGA. CDR3 bases: TGTGCCAGCAGCTTAGGGAGAGCGGGGGCCGGTGAGCAGTTCTTC. Translating it yields CASSLGRAGAGEQFF.

The chain has TRBV4-2 and TRBJ2-3, with 7 bases identical to TRBD1. Germline CDR1 and CDR2: LGHNA and YNFKEQ. The CDR3 spans 19 residues. With 2 bases clipped from V and 2 bases from J, the junction kept 16 bases outside the gene matches. The CDR3 nucleotides read TGTGCCAGCAGCCAATTAGGCAGGGGGAAAGGGCCCCCCACAGATACGCAGTATTTT. Translation: CASSQLGRGKGPPTDTQYF.

This clone has a single count. This chain joins TRBV5-6 and TRBJ2-7; the D call may be TRBD1 or TRBD2 (5 bases each). CDR1 and CDR2 (germline): SGHDT, YYEEEE. The CDR3 runs to 15 residues. Trimming removed 5 bases from V and 1 base from J, with 16 bases in between. This CDR3 is CASRFWDQRSYEQYF. The CDR3, as DNA: TGTGCCAGCAGGTTCTGGGACCAGAGATCCTACGAGCAGTACTTC.

This clone has a single count. The rearrangement joins TRBV19 to TRBJ2-1; 12 bases are shared with TRBD2. The CDR3 totals 15 residues. Per germline, CDR1 LNHDA and CDR2 SQIVND (reference sequence). The V segment lost 5 bases and the J segment 6 bases; nucleotides outside the gene matches: 5. DNA of the CDR3: TGTGCCAGTAGTCTGCTAGCGGGAGGGGCCAATGAGCAGTTCTTC. This codes for CASSLLAGGANEQFF.

The chain has TRBV7-2 and TRBJ1-5, with D perhaps TRBD1 (5 bases). The CDR3 loop spans 13 amino acids. V gave up 4 bases and J gave up 4 bases, with 8 bases separating them. The germline V gene encodes CDR1 SGHTA and CDR2 FQGNSA. CDR3 sequence (DNA): TGTGCCAGCAGCTGGGGGAGTAATCAGCCCCAGCATTTT. It codes for CASSWGSNQPQHF.

The gene calls are TRBV6-5 and TRBJ2-5, with TRBD2 as a possible D gene (6 bases). The CDR3 extends over 15 amino acids. The V and J ends lost 6 bases and 3 bases respectively, with 17 bases between them. Germline CDR1 and CDR2: MNHEY and SVGAGI. The CDR3 nucleotides are TGTGCCAGCAGCCGGGCCCCGGGACTCAAAGAGACCCAGTACTTC. The encoded protein is CASSRAPGLKETQYF.

The J gene is TRBJ2-3, the V gene TRBV28, with D hard to call. The CDR3 has 13 amino acids. Germline V gives CDR1 MDHEN, CDR2 SYDVKM. Trimming removed 6 bases at V and 4 bases at J, with 11 bases between. The chain's CDR3 is CASRTEGPDTQYF. DNA for the CDR3: TGTGCCAGCAGGACCGAAGGGCCAGATACGCAGTATTTT.

There are a few counts of this clone. J is TRBJ2-1 and V is TRBV7-2; perhaps TRBD1 as D (5 bases). The CDR3 is made up of 16 amino acids. The V end lost 5 bases, the J end lost 2 bases, and 16 bases lay between the germline ends. Looked up from germline, CDR1 is SGHTA and CDR2 is FQGNSA. The CDR3 protein is CASSARTSLAYNEQFF. CDR3 nucleotide sequence: TGTGCCAGCAGCGCCCGGACATCGCTTGCCTACAATGAGCAGTTCTTC. Looking up the rest from reference TRBV7-2 and TRBJ2-1 gives the full variable domain: GAGVSQSPSNKVTEKGKDVELRCDPISGHTALYWYRQSLGQGLEFLIYFQGNSAPDKSGLPSDRFSAERTGGSVSTLTIQRTQQEDSAVYLCASSARTSLAYNEQFFGPGTRLTVL.

This clone was seen once. The rearrangement uses TRBV29-1 and TRBJ2-3; TRBD2 agrees at 8 bases. Germline CDR1 and CDR2: SQVTM and ANQGSEA. The CDR3 consists of 13 residues. Trimming at V came to 5 bases and at J to 2 bases, leaving 3 bases not matched to a gene. CDR3 DNA sequence: TGCAGCGTTCGACTAGCGATCACAGATACGCAGTATTTT. It yields the protein CSVRLAITDTQYF.

This clone came up a few times. CDR3 nucleotide sequence: TGTGCCAGCAGTGAAACGTTCGAAGCTTTCTTT. Amino acid sequence: CASSETFEAFF. V and J are TRBV2 and TRBJ1-1, with D unclear. Trimming stripped 2 bases from V and 8 bases from J, with 6 bases between. Per the germline V gene, CDR1 is SNHLY and CDR2 is FYNNEI. This CDR3 contains 11 residues.

V usage is TRBV5-6 and J usage is TRBJ2-5; D not certain. In germline, CDR1 is SGHDT, CDR2 YYEEEE. With 4 bases removed from V and 5 bases from J, the gap between germline ends came to 15 bases. The CDR3 loop spans 14 amino acids. Written as DNA, the CDR3 is TGTGCCAGCAGCCTCTCGGCCCGACCGGAGACCCAGTACTTC. Its protein product is CASSLSARPETQYF.

The genes are TRBV18 and TRBJ1-6; D is unclear. Germline CDR1 KGHSH, CDR2 LQKENI. The CDR3 covers 15 residues. V was clipped by 3 bases and J by 5 bases, with 11 bases between them. Written as DNA, the CDR3 is TGTGCCAGCTCACCGGAGCAGCACGATAATTCACCCCTCCACTTT. Translated, it gives CASSPEQHDNSPLHF.

V and J are TRBV5-1 and TRBJ1-2, with TRBD1 identical over 9 bases. With V trimmed by 0 bases and J by 8 bases, 5 bases remained unmatched. The CDR3 is 14 residues long. The germline V gene has CDR1 SGHRS and CDR2 YFSETQ. CDR3 amino acids: CASSLEGQGTGYTF. CDR3 nucleotides: TGCGCCAGCAGCTTGGAAGGACAGGGGACCGGCTACACCTTC.

The gene calls are TRBV2 and TRBJ1-5, with D possibly TRBD1 on 6 matching bases. The V gene's germline CDR1 is SNHLY and CDR2 FYNNEI. The ends were cut back, 5 bases at V and 4 bases at J, with 12 bases in the middle. The CDR3 contains 14 residues. The CDR3 bases are TGTGCCAGCAGTCCCCAGGGGATGAATCAGCCCCAGCATTTT. This codes for CASSPQGMNQPQHF.

In nucleotides, the CDR3 is TGTGCCAGCAGTACACAGGTTATCACTGAAGCTTTCTTT. Its translation: CASSTQVITEAFF. This chain connects TRBV7-9 to TRBJ1-1; TRBD1 is a possible D gene (5 bases). CDR3 size: 13 residues. Germline CDR1 is SEHNR and CDR2 is FQNEAQ (reference sequence). Trimming took off 6 bases at V and 4 bases at J, with 12 bases between the two ends.

The chain has TRBV7-9 and TRBJ2-3, with 10 nucleotides matching TRBD1. The CDR3 contains 15 residues. The V segment lost 5 bases and the J segment 3 bases; nucleotides outside the gene matches: 5. In germline, CDR1 is SEHNR, CDR2 FQNEAQ (reference sequence). The CDR3 spells CASSMGQGTTDTQYF. In nucleotides, the CDR3 is TGTGCCAGCAGCATGGGACAGGGGACAACAGATACGCAGTATTTT.

The chain uses TRBV9 and TRBJ1-1, with 9 bases aligning to TRBD1. Per germline, CDR1 SGDLS and CDR2 YYNGEE. With V trimmed by 1 base and J by 6 bases, 1 base remained unmatched. CDR3 length: 13 residues. In DNA, the CDR3 is TGTGCCAGCAGCGTACGGGACAGGGCTGAAGCTTTCTTT. Translation gives CASSVRDRAEAFF.

The chain couples TRBV18 to TRBJ2-7, with 14 bases aligning to TRBD2. The CDR3 has 18 amino acids. Germline CDR1 and CDR2: KGHSH and LQKENI. Germline trimming cut 3 bases from V and 6 bases from J; bases unmatched to any gene: 13. The DNA of the CDR3 is TGTGCCAGCTCACCGAGGACAGGGACTAGCGGGAGTCTCTCCGAGCAGTACTTC. This codes for CASSPRTGTSGSLSEQYF.

A single count supports this clone. The CDR3 region is CAISDAFSAFF. In nucleotides, the CDR3 is TGTGCCATCAGTGATGCCTTTAGCGCTTTCTTT. V and J are TRBV10-3 and TRBJ1-1; D not certain. The germline V gene has CDR1 ENHRY and CDR2 SYGVKD. The CDR3 runs to 11 residues. The ends were cut back, 3 bases at V and 11 bases at J, with 10 bases in the middle.

CDR3 coding DNA: TGTGCCAGCTCAACTAGCGTCACCTACGAGCAGTACTTC. It translates to CASSTSVTYEQYF. The genes are TRBV18 and TRBJ2-7; 7 positions agree with TRBD2. From germline, CDR1 is KGHSH and CDR2 LQKENI. There are 13 residues in the CDR3. V shed 5 bases and J 2 bases; nucleotides not matched to a gene: 3.

The V call is TRBV5-6, the J call TRBJ1-1, with TRBD1 as a possible D gene (5 bases). Trimming took 2 bases from V and 4 from J, leaving 12 bases between them. The germline V gene encodes CDR1 SGHDT and CDR2 YYEEEE. The CDR3 sequence is 14 residues long. The CDR3 reads CASSLKRGFTEAFF. Here the CDR3 DNA reads TGTGCCAGCAGCTTAAAGAGGGGTTTCACTGAAGCTTTCTTT.

The chain employs TRBV7-8 and TRBJ1-4, with D possibly matching TRBD1 (5 bases). CDR1 is SGHVS and CDR2 is FQNEAQ in the germline V gene. CDR3 size: 15 residues. Trimming removed 2 bases from V and 1 base from J, with 8 bases in between. CDR3 nucleotide sequence: TGTGCCAGCAGCTTATTGCAGGGAACTAATGAAAAACTGTTTTTT. It yields the protein CASSLLQGTNEKLFF.